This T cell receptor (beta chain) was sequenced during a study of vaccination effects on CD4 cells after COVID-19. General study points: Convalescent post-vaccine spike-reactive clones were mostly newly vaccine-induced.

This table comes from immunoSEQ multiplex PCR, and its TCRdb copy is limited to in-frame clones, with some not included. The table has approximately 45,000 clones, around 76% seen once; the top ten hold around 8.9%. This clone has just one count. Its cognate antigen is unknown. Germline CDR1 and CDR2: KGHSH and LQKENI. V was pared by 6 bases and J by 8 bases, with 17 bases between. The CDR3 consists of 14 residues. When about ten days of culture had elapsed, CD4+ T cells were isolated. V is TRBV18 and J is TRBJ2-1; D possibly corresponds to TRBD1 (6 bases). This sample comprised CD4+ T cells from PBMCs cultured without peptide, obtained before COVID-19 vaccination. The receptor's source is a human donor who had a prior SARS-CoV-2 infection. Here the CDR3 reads CASSALVGADEQFF. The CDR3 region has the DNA TGTGCCAGCTCCGCCCTGGTGGGGGCCGATGAGCAGTTCTTC.